This record covers a single T cell receptor beta chain. Antigen: not known. This CDR3 is built from 16 residues. V was clipped by 4 bases and J by 3 bases; unmatched bases: 7. The germline gives CDR1 KGHDR, CDR2 SFDVKD. TCRdb analysed the 5' RACE reads with MiXCR anew, one entry per CDR3 protein. The sample has 350,000 to 550,000 distinct CDR3 sequences, over 15% seen once. This entry belongs to a study of T-cell memory formation after mild COVID-19. Whole-study results and caveats: Some responding clones appeared in pre-infection memory, suggesting cross-reactive memory joined. Shrinking CD4+ clones resided mostly in CM and EM, and CD8+ ones in EMRA.

The chain has TRBV24-1 and TRBJ2-1; 8 bases are a match to TRBD1. The clonotype originates from a man aged 18 to 29 who had mild COVID-19 (a few samples of this study predate the infection). Cell type and time point are not known. The specimen sequenced was PBMCs or a T cell subset sorted from them (not recorded which). In nucleotides, the CDR3 is TGTGCCACCAGTGACTCCGACAGGGGTGACTACAATGAGCAGTTCTTC. The encoded protein is CATSDSDRGDYNEQFF.